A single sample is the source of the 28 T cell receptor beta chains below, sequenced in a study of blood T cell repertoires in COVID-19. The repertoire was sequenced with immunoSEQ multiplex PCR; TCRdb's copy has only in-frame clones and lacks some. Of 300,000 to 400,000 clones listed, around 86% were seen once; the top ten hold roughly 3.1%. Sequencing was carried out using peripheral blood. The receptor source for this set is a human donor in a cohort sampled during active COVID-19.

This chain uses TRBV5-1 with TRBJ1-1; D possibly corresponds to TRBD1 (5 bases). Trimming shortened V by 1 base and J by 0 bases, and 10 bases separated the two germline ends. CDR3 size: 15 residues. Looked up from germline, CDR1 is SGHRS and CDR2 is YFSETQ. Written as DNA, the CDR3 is TGCGCCAGCAGCTTGAATTCAGGGTTGAACACTGAAGCTTTCTTT. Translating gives CASSLNSGLNTEAFF.

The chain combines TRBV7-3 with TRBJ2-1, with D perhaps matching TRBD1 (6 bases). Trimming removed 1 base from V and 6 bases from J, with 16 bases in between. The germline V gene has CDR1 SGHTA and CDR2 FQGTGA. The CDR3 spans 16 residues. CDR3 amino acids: CASSLMVTGISNEQFF. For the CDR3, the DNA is TGTGCCAGCAGCTTAATGGTGACAGGCATCAGCAATGAGCAGTTCTTC.

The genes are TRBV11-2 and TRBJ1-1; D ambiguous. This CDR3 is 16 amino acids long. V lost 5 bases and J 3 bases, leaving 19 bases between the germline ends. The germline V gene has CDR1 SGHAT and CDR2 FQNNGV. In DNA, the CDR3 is TGTGCCAGCAGCCAAGGAGATTGGAGCCAATACACTGAAGCTTTCTTT. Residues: CASSQGDWSQYTEAFF.

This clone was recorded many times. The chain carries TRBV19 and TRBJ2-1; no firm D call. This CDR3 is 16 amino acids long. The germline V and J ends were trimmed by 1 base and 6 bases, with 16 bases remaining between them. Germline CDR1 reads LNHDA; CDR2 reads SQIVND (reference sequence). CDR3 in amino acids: CASSIGDTPSANEQFF. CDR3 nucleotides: TGTGCCAGTAGTATAGGAGACACCCCCAGTGCCAATGAGCAGTTCTTC.

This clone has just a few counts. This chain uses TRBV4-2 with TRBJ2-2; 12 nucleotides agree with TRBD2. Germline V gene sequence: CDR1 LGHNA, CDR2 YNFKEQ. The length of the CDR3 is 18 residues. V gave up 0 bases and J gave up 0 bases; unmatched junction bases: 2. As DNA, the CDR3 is TGTGCCAGCAGCCAAGATCCTAGCGGGGGGGCGAACACCGGGGAGCTGTTTTTT. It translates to CASSQDPSGGANTGELFF.

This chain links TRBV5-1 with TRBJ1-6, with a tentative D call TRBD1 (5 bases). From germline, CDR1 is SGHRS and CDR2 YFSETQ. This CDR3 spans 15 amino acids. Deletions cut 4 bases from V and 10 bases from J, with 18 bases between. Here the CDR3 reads CASSPTGTLRSPLHF. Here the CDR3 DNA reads TGCGCCAGCAGCCCAACCGGGACTTTGAGGTCACCCCTCCACTTT.

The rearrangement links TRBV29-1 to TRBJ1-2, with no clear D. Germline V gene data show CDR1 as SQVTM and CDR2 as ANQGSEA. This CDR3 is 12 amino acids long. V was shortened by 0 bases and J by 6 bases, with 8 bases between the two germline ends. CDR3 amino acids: CSVEDLADGYTF. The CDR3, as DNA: TGCAGCGTTGAAGATCTGGCGGATGGCTACACCTTC.

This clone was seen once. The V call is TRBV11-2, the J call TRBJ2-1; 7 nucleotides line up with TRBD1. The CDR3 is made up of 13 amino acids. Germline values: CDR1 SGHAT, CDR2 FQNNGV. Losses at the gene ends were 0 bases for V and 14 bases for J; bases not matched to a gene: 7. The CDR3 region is CASSLEKGTAKFF. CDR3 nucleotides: TGTGCCAGCAGCTTAGAAAAGGGGACAGCTAAGTTCTTC.

The CDR3 DNA follows: TGTGCCAGCAGCGCTGGACAGCAATCTGGAAACACCATATATTTT. Its translation is CASSAGQQSGNTIYF. The J gene is TRBJ1-3, the V gene TRBV9; TRBD1 is a possible D gene (6 bases). The germline gives CDR1 SGDLS, CDR2 YYNGEE. This CDR3 region has 15 residues. Trimming stripped 3 bases from V and 1 base from J, with 11 bases between.

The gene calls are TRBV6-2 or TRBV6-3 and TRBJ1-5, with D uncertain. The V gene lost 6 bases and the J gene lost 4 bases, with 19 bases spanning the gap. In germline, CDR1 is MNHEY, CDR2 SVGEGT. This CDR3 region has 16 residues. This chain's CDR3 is CASSLRVVLINQPQHF. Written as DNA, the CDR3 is TGTGCCAGCAGCCTCCGTGTGGTACTTATAAATCAGCCCCAGCATTTT.

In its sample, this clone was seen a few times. The CDR3 DNA reads as TGTGCCAGTAGTAGGAGGAATAGCGGGTCCGAGCAGTACTTC. As protein: CASSRRNSGSEQYF. The gene calls are TRBV19 and TRBJ2-7, with TRBD2 matching over 7 bases. The V gene end was trimmed by 4 bases and the J gene end by 6 bases; junction bases not matched to a gene: 9. This CDR3 is 14 amino acids long. The germline V gene encodes CDR1 LNHDA and CDR2 SQIVND (reference sequence).

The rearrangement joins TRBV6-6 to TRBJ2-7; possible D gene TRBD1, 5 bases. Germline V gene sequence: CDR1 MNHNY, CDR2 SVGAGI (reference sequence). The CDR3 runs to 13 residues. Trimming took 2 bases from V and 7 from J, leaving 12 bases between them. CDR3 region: CASSYTQKGEQYF. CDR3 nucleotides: TGTGCCAGCAGTTACACCCAAAAGGGGGAGCAGTACTTC.

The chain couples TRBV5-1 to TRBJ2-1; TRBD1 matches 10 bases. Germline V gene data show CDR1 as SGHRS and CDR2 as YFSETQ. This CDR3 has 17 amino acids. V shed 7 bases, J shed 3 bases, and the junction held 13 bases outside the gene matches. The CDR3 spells CASWRTGGLGDYNEQFF. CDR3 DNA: TGCGCCAGCTGGAGGACAGGGGGATTGGGGGACTACAATGAGCAGTTCTTC.

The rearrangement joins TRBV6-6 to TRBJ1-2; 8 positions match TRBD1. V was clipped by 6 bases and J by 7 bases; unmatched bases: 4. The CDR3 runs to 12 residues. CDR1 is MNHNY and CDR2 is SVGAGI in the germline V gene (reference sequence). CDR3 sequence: CASRSDRVGYTF. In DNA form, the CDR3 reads TGTGCCAGCAGGTCGGACAGGGTTGGCTACACCTTC.

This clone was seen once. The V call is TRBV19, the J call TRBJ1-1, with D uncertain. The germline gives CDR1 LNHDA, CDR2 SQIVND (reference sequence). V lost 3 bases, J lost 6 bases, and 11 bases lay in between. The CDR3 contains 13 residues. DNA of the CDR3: TGTGCCAGTAGTATCAAATTCAACTCTGAAGCTTTCTTT. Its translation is CASSIKFNSEAFF.

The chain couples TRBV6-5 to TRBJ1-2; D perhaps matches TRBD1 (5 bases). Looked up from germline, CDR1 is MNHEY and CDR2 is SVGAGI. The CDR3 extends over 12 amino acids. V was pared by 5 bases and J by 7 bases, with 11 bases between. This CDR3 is CASSPDTGGYTF. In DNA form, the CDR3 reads TGTGCCAGCAGTCCCGATACAGGTGGCTACACCTTC.

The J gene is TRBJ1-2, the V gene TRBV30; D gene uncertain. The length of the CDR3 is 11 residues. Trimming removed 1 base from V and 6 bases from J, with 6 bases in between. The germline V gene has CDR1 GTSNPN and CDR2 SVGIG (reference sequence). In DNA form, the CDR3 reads TGTGCCTGGAGTGGGTGGCATGGCTACACCTTC. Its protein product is CAWSGWHGYTF.

CDR3 DNA: TGTGCCAGCAGCCGGCGAGGGCCCGGGTGGCCCCAGCATTTT. This gives the protein CASSRRGPGWPQHF. The rearrangement links TRBV27 to TRBJ1-5; no clear D gene. Deletions cut 6 bases from V and 9 bases from J, with 18 bases between. The CDR3 runs 14 residues. Germline CDR1 and CDR2: MNHEY and SMNVEV (reference sequence).

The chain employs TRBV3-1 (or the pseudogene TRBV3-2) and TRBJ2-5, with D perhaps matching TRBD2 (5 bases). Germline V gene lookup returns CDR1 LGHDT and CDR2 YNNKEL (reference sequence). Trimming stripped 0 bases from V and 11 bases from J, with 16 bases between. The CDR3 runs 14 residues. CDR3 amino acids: CASSQDLRAERQYF. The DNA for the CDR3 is TGTGCCAGCAGCCAAGATCTAAGGGCAGAGCGGCAGTACTTC.

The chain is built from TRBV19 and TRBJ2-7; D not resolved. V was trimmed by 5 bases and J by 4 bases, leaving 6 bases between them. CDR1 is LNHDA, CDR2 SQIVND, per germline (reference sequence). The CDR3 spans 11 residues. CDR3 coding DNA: TGTGCCAGTAGTGACGGGTACGAGCAGTACTTC. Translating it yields CASSDGYEQYF.

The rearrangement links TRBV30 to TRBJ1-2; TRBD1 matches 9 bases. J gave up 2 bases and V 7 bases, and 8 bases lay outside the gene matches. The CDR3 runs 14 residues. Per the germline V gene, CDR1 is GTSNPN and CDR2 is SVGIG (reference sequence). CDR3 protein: CASNSGTGNYGYTF. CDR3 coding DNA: TGTGCCTCAAACTCCGGGACAGGGAACTATGGCTACACCTTC. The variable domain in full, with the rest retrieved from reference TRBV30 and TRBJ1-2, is SQTIHQWPATLVQPVGSPLSLECTVEGTSNPNLYWYRQAAGRGLQLLFYSVGIGQISSEVPQNLSASRPQDRQFILSSKKLLLSDSGFYLCASNSGTGNYGYTFGSGTRLTVV.

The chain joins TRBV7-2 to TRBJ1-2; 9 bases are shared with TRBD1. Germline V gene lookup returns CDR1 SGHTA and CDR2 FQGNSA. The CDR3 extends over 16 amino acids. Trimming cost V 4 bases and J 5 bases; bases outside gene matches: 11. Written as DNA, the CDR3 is TGTGCCAGCAGCTCGACTTCTACGACAGGGGGATATGGCTACACCTTC. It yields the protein CASSSTSTTGGYGYTF.

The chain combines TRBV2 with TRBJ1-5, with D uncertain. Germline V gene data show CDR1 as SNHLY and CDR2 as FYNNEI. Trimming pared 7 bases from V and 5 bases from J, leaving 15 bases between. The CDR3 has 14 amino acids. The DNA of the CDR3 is TGTGCCAGCAAGGGCGGGGTTGGGTATCAGCCCCAGCATTTT. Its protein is CASKGGVGYQPQHF.

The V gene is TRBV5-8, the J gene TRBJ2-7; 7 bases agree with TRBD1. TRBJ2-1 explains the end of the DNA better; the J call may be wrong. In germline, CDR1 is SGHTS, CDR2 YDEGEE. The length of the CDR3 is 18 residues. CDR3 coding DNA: TGTGCCAGCAGCCCCCAGCCCCTCTCCGAGACAGGGCGTAAGGTACAGTTCTTC. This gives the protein CASSPQPLSETGRKVQFF.

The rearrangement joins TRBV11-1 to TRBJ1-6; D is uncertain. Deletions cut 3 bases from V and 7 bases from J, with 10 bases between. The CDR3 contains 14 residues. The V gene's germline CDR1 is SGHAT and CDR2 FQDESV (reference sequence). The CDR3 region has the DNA TGTGCCAGCAGCTTGGACGGACTGAATTCACCCCTCCACTTT. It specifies CASSLDGLNSPLHF.

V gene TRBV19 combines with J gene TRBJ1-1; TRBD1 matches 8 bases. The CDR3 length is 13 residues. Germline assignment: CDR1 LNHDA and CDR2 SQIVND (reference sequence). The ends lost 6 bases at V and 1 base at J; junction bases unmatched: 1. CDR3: CASRDRANTEAFF. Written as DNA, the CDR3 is TGTGCCAGTAGGGACAGGGCGAACACTGAAGCTTTCTTT.

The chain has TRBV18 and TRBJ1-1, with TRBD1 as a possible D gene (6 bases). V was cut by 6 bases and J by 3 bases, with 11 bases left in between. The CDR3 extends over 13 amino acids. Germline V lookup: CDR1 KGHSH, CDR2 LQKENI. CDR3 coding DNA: TGTGCCAGCTCTCAAAAGGGGGACACTGAAGCTTTCTTT. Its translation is CASSQKGDTEAFF. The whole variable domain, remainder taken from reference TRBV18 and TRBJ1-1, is NAGVMQNPRHLVRRRGQEARLRCSPMKGHSHVYWYRQLPEEGLKFMVYLQKENIIDESGMPKERFSAEFPKEGPSILRIQQVVRGDSAAYFCASSQKGDTEAFFGQGTRLTVV.

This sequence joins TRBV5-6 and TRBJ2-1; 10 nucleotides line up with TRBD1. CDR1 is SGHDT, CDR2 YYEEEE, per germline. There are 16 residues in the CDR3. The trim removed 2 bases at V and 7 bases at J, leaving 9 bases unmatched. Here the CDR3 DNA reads TGTGCCAGCAGCTTCTACCCGGGGACAGGGGTAAATGAGCAGTTCTTC. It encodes CASSFYPGTGVNEQFF. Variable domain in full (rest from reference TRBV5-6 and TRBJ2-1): DAGVTQSPTHLIKTRGQQVTLRCSPKSGHDTVSWYQQALGQGPQFIFQYYEEEERQRGNFPDRFSGHQFPNYSSELNVNALLLGDSALYLCASSFYPGTGVNEQFFGPGTRLTVL.